What follows are 27 T cell receptor beta chains derived from one specimen sequenced in a study of graft-versus-host responses after intestinal transplantation. The method was immunoSEQ multiplex PCR; TCRdb's version includes in-frame clones alone and lacks a portion of them. The sample consists of about 19,000 clones, around 35% of them appearing once. This sample comprised alloreactive CD4+ T cells from a mixed lymphocyte reaction culture, obtained before transplantation. Subset reported: CFSE-low proliferating T cells sorted from roughly 6-day pre-transplant mixed lymphocyte reaction (GvH or HvG direction). The receptor source for this set is a human patient who was an organ donor for intestinal transplantation.

This clone ranks as medium-sized. The chain recombines TRBV9 with TRBJ2-7; D possibly corresponds to TRBD2 (5 bases). V lost 0 bases to trimming and J lost 4 bases, with 8 bases between them. CDR1 is SGDLS, CDR2 YYNGEE, per germline. CDR3 length: 13 residues. Here the CDR3 DNA reads TGTGCCAGCAGCGTAGGGCCGGGGTACGAGCAGTACTTC. It specifies CASSVGPGYEQYF.

This clone was observed a handful of times. This chain uses TRBV6-1 with TRBJ1-2, with D tentatively TRBD1 (5 bases). Per the germline V gene, CDR1 is MNHNS and CDR2 is SASEGT. The CDR3 totals 15 residues. The V end lost 4 bases, the J end lost 0 bases, and 12 bases lay between the germline ends. CDR3 DNA: TGTGCCAGCAGTGTCCGACAGAAAGCTAACTATGGCTACACCTTC. This translates into CASSVRQKANYGYTF.

A note on this clone: The junction and the germline gene differ at one end; a read error may be behind it. Additional DNA sequences in this sample encode the identical CDR3. CDR3 nucleotides: TGTGCCAGCAGAACAGGGCAGCCCCAGCATTTT. Encoded protein: CASRTGQPQHF. The chain couples TRBV10-2 to TRBJ1-5; D is possibly TRBD1 (6 bases). Germline assignment: CDR1 WSHSY and CDR2 SAAADI. The CDR3 is 11 amino acids.

The gene calls are TRBV4-1 and TRBJ1-1; D call uncertain. This CDR3 has 17 amino acids. Germline V CDR1 and CDR2: MGHRA, YSYEKL. V lost 0 bases, J lost 1 base, and 15 bases lay in between. For the CDR3, the DNA is TGCGCCAGCAGCCAAGATCCCAACAGTATTGCGAACACTGAAGCTTTCTTT. It specifies CASSQDPNSIANTEAFF.

The chain couples TRBV7-2 to TRBJ2-2; TRBD1 is a possible D gene (7 bases). In germline, CDR1 is SGHTA, CDR2 FQGNSA. V shed 4 bases and J shed 7 bases, with 19 bases lying between them. This CDR3 has 16 residues. The DNA for the CDR3 is TGTGCCAGCAGCTGGACAGGACCTAGGGGAGGCGGGGAGCTGTTTTTT. Its translation: CASSWTGPRGGGELFF.

This chain links TRBV6-5 with TRBJ1-1; D ambiguous. CDR3 length equals 14 residues. Germline CDR1 reads MNHEY; CDR2 reads SVGAGI. Trimming took 2 bases from V and 0 from J, leaving 7 bases between them. In DNA form, the CDR3 reads TGTGCCAGCAGTTACAAGGTGATGAACACTGAAGCTTTCTTT. This encodes CASSYKVMNTEAFF.

This clone ranks as medium-sized. The V and J genes are TRBV5-1 and TRBJ2-1; 8 nucleotides match TRBD2. V dropped 2 bases and J dropped 5; count of bases not matched to a gene: 12. This CDR3 region has 17 residues. In germline, CDR1 is SGHRS, CDR2 YFSETQ. The CDR3 nucleotides read TGCGCCAGCAGCTTTGTGTCCGGGACTAGTAGGCACAATGAGCAGTTCTTC. Its translation: CASSFVSGTSRHNEQFF.

The CDR3 DNA is TGTGCCAGCAGTGAAGGGGCCCGGACAGGGAAAAACATTCAGTACTTC. Translated, it gives CASSEGARTGKNIQYF. This rearrangement joins TRBV2 to TRBJ2-4; 8 bases align to TRBD1. Germline V lookup: CDR1 SNHLY, CDR2 FYNNEI. CDR3 length: 16 residues. V dropped 1 base and J dropped 4; count of bases not matched to a gene: 6.

CDR3 amino acids: CASSPLAGGPYEQYF. CDR3 coding DNA: TGTGCCAGCAGCCCACTAGCGGGAGGGCCCTACGAGCAGTACTTC. The gene calls are TRBV7-6 and TRBJ2-7, with 13 bases matching TRBD2. The CDR3 is 15 residues long. Germline V gene lookup returns CDR1 SGHVS and CDR2 FNYEAQ. The J segment lost 2 bases and the V segment lost 5 bases, leaving 3 bases of the junction unmatched. Full variable domain (rest looked up from reference TRBV7-6 and TRBJ2-7): GAGVSQSPRYKVTKRGQDVALRCDPISGHVSLYWYRQALGQGPEFLTYFNYEAQQDKSGLPNDRFSAERPEGSISTLTIQRTEQRDSAMYRCASSPLAGGPYEQYFGPGTRLTVT.

Only a few counts were recorded for this clone. The V and J genes are TRBV19 and TRBJ2-2; 11 nucleotides match TRBD1. The ends lost 7 bases at V and 6 bases at J; junction bases unmatched: 4. The V gene's germline CDR1 is LNHDA and CDR2 SQIVND (reference sequence). The CDR3 is 14 residues long. CDR3 in amino acids: CASTSGQGAGELFF. The CDR3 DNA is TGTGCCAGTACCTCGGGACAGGGGGCCGGGGAGCTGTTTTTT.

The rearrangement joins TRBV19 to TRBJ2-7; maybe TRBD2 (6 bases). The V end lost 0 bases, the J end lost 4 bases, and 16 bases lay between the germline ends. CDR1 LNHDA and CDR2 SQIVND come from the germline V gene (reference sequence). The CDR3 extends over 16 amino acids. The CDR3 nucleotides read TGTGCCAGTAGTATAGATCGCACCGGTGGGAGGTACGAGCAGTACTTC. Amino acids: CASSIDRTGGRYEQYF.

V usage is TRBV7-2 and J usage is TRBJ2-2; tentatively, D is TRBD2 (6 bases). CDR1 and CDR2 from the germline V gene are SGHTA and FQGNSA. The V end was cut by 1 base, the J end by 7 bases, with 10 bases between. The CDR3 covers 14 residues. DNA for the CDR3: TGTGCCAGCAGCTTAGTGCGGGGTTTCGGGGAGCTGTTTTTT. Residues: CASSLVRGFGELFF. Together with reference TRBV7-2 and TRBJ2-2, the CDR3 gives the full variable domain: GAGVSQSPSNKVTEKGKDVELRCDPISGHTALYWYRQSLGQGLEFLIYFQGNSAPDKSGLPSDRFSAERTGGSVSTLTIQRTQQEDSAVYLCASSLVRGFGELFFGEGSRLTVL.

This clone was seen more than once but under ten times. The chain carries TRBV28 and TRBJ2-7, with 8 bases that match TRBD2. The length of the CDR3 is 12 residues. The trim removed 5 bases at V and 11 bases at J, leaving 8 bases unmatched. Germline V lookup: CDR1 MDHEN, CDR2 SYDVKM. DNA of the CDR3: TGTGCCAGCAGTAACCCGACCGGGAGGGAGTACTTC. Protein: CASSNPTGREYF.

This clone was detected once. The rearrangement links TRBV28 to TRBJ1-5, with TRBD1 identical over 9 bases. This CDR3 is built from 19 residues. Trimming cost V 3 bases and J 7 bases; bases outside gene matches: 19. Germline V gene sequence: CDR1 MDHEN, CDR2 SYDVKM. CDR3 protein: CASSFSFGGRDRVKQPQHF. The CDR3 region has the DNA TGTGCCAGCAGTTTCTCCTTTGGAGGCAGGGACAGGGTGAAACAGCCCCAGCATTTT.

This clone was recorded a few times. This chain joins TRBV6-1 and TRBJ1-4, with TRBD1 identical over 7 bases. Trimming removed 8 bases from V and 12 bases from J; junction bases left unmatched: 15. Germline values: CDR1 MNHNS, CDR2 SASEGT. The CDR3 totals 14 residues. The CDR3 loop reads CASEGTPGGGQLFF. DNA for the CDR3: TGTGCCAGCGAGGGGACTCCAGGGGGAGGCCAACTGTTTTTT.

The chain carries TRBV2 and TRBJ2-7, with TRBD2 matching 14 bases. Germline V gene lookup returns CDR1 SNHLY and CDR2 FYNNEI. The CDR3 length is 13 residues. The junction had 5 bases not matched to a gene; V was cut back by 11 bases and J by 5 bases. The CDR3 protein is CAGTSGRLNEQYF. In DNA form, the CDR3 reads TGTGCCGGGACTAGCGGGAGATTGAACGAGCAGTACTTC.

This clone ranks as medium-sized. The V call is TRBV7-9, the J call TRBJ1-3; D not certain. Germline CDR1 SEHNR, CDR2 FQNEAQ (reference sequence). CDR3 size: 15 residues. Trimming cost V 5 bases and J 0 bases, with 11 bases left between them. The CDR3 protein is CASSPDGSSGNTIYF. The CDR3 DNA sequence: TGTGCCAGCAGCCCCGACGGAAGCTCTGGAAACACCATATATTTT.

In this sample, this clone is medium-sized. The chain combines TRBV6-5 with TRBJ1-5; D is perhaps TRBD1 (6 bases). The ends were cut back, 5 bases at V and 6 bases at J, with 11 bases in the middle. The CDR3 runs 13 residues. In germline, CDR1 is MNHEY, CDR2 SVGAGI. CDR3 region: CASSPNRVQPQHF. CDR3 coding DNA: TGTGCCAGCAGTCCTAACAGGGTTCAGCCCCAGCATTTT.

This clone was picked up a small number of times. The J gene is TRBJ2-5, the V gene TRBV25-1, with 7 nucleotides matching TRBD1. Trimming cost V 3 bases and J 5 bases; bases outside gene matches: 9. Germline assignment: CDR1 MGHDK and CDR2 SYGVNS. The CDR3 is 15 residues long. In DNA, the CDR3 is TGTGCCAGCAGTGACTCACAGGGGTTACAGGAGACCCAGTACTTC. It yields the protein CASSDSQGLQETQYF. The whole variable domain, filled in from reference TRBV25-1 and TRBJ2-5, reads EADIYQTPRYLVIGTGKKITLECSQTMGHDKMYWYQQDPGMELHLIHYSYGVNSTEKGDLSSESTVSRIRTEHFPLTLESARPSHTSQYLCASSDSQGLQETQYFGPGTRLLVL.

The chain couples TRBV7-3 to TRBJ2-7; TRBD2 matches at 7 bases. J gave up 2 bases and V 1 base, and 5 bases lay outside the gene matches. From germline, CDR1 is SGHTA and CDR2 FQGTGA. CDR3 size: 15 residues. The CDR3 here is CASSLRGGGAYEQYF. CDR3 DNA sequence: TGTGCCAGCAGCTTAAGAGGCGGGGGAGCCTACGAGCAGTACTTC.

The count of this clone is one. The J gene is TRBJ2-1, the V gene TRBV15; 8 bases agree with TRBD2. The germline CDR1 and CDR2 sequences are LNHNV and YYDKDF (reference sequence). The junction had 8 bases not matched to a gene; V was cut back by 4 bases and J by 3 bases. The CDR3 runs 16 residues. DNA of the CDR3: TGTGCCACCAGCACCGAACTAGCGGTCTACTACAATGAGCAGTTCTTC. Translated, it gives CATSTELAVYYNEQFF.

This clone was seen only a few times. The genes are TRBV5-1 and TRBJ2-6; the D gene is possibly TRBD1 (5 bases). This CDR3 is built from 16 residues. The V end was cut by 3 bases, the J end by 0 bases, with 10 bases between. The germline gives CDR1 SGHRS, CDR2 YFSETQ. DNA of the CDR3: TGCGCCAGCAGCTCTCCCAGGGCCTCTGGGGCCAACGTCCTGACTTTC. The encoded protein is CASSSPRASGANVLTF.

This clone has just one count. The chain carries TRBV5-1 and TRBJ2-3, with D possibly being TRBD2 (6 bases). There are 15 residues in the CDR3. V was clipped by 9 bases and J by 4 bases, with 21 bases between them. CDR1 SGHRS and CDR2 YFSETQ come from the germline V gene. CDR3 region: CATGDVGTAADTQYF. The CDR3 DNA sequence: TGCGCCACGGGGGATGTAGGGACGGCGGCAGATACGCAGTATTTT.

V gene TRBV28 combines with J gene TRBJ2-7; D assignment may be TRBD1 or TRBD2 (5 bases each). CDR3 length: 14 amino acids. Trimming cost V 8 bases and J 2 bases, with 16 bases left between them. The germline V gene has CDR1 MDHEN and CDR2 SYDVKM. CDR3 DNA sequence: TGTGCCAGCGGGTCTGGGACGGCCCCCTACGAGCAGTACTTC. Translating it yields CASGSGTAPYEQYF.

This chain connects TRBV5-6 to TRBJ1-2; D uncertain. V was cut by 4 bases and J by 4 bases, with 14 bases left in between. The CDR3 is 14 amino acids. Germline V gene lookup returns CDR1 SGHDT and CDR2 YYEEEE. In DNA form, the CDR3 reads TGTGCCAGCAGCCCATTACAGCACTTCTATGGCTACACCTTC. This codes for CASSPLQHFYGYTF.

This rearrangement joins TRBV27 to TRBJ2-1; unclear D gene. The V gene's germline CDR1 is MNHEY and CDR2 SMNVEV (reference sequence). V lost 3 bases and J 4 bases, leaving 7 bases between the germline ends. This CDR3 spans 13 amino acids. CDR3 in amino acids: CASSFGLYNEQFF. CDR3 sequence (DNA): TGTGCCAGCAGTTTCGGCCTTTACAATGAGCAGTTCTTC.

This clone was picked up one time. The gene calls are TRBV6-9 and TRBJ1-5, with 8 bases matching TRBD1. V shed 4 bases and J 0 bases; nucleotides not matched to a gene: 2. This CDR3 contains 15 residues. From germline, CDR1 is MNHGY and CDR2 SVAAGI. The CDR3 bases are TGTGCCAGCAGTTCGGACAGGGCTAGCAATCAGCCCCAGCATTTT. Translation: CASSSDRASNQPQHF.